This T cell receptor (beta chain) was recovered during a study of T-cell reconstitution after alpha-beta-depleted transplantation in children. General study results and limits: At around two months after transplant, the alpha-beta T cells were reportedly derived from several hundred expanded clones that came from non-depleted graft cells. Surviving recipient T cells and thymic progenitors underlay high day-60 TCRbeta diversity in some patients.

Comments on this clonotype: Its cognate antigen is unknown.

J lost 5 bases, V lost 0 bases, and 13 bases had no gene match. This CDR3 has 19 residues. Germline CDR1 and CDR2: MNHEY and SVGAGI. Unique molecular identifiers were incorporated into the prepared TCRbeta library. TCRdb reanalysed the PCR reads using MiXCR and keeps one entry per CDR3 protein. The data contain 580,000 or so distinct CDR3 sequences, 20% to 25% of them seen just once; the ten biggest clones take up roughly 15%. The genes are TRBV6-5 and TRBJ2-1, with TRBD1 identical over 10 bases. The sequencing here drew on PBMCs, mostly from graft donor cells, taken 360 days after TCRalphabeta/CD19-depleted stem cell transplant. The clonotype originates from a boy under two years old who had a stem cell transplant for acute myeloid leukemia, so the T cells may come from the graft donor. The CDR3 is CASSYSGDRGWGPHNEQFF. The CDR3 DNA follows: TGTGCCAGCAGTTACTCGGGGGACAGGGGTTGGGGTCCGCACAATGAGCAGTTCTTC.